Shown below are 5 T cell receptor beta chains from a single sample sequenced in a study of regulatory T cells in long-lasting Graves disease. Sequencing libraries for TCR beta were prepared with iRepertoire HTBI primers and Arm-PCR of CDR3 regions. TCRdb processed the multiplex PCR reads anew with MiXCR; each CDR3 protein has one entry. The data show more than 400,000 distinct CDR3 sequences, around 17% seen once. Time point noted: newly diagnosed GD, antithyroid drugs for less than 3 months. Following extraction of RNA from PBMCs, that RNA was used to make the TCR library. This sample also appeared in a second study, on T cells in Graves' hyperthyroidism and ophthalmopathy.

The input for sequencing was peripheral blood mononuclear cells (PBMCs), taken at new diagnosis, from a patient treated with antithyroid drugs. These receptors came from a woman aged 25 to 39 with Graves disease.

This clonotype has ten or more counts. V usage is TRBV19 and J usage is TRBJ2-5, with 7 bases identical to TRBD2. This CDR3 comprises 12 residues. V was pared by 8 bases and J by 5 bases, with 5 bases of the junction left unmatched. Germline V gene sequence: CDR1 LNHDA, CDR2 SQIVND (reference sequence). This chain's CDR3 is CASGGGAETQYF. In DNA, the CDR3 is TGTGCCAGTGGGGGGGGAGCCGAGACCCAGTACTTC.

This sequence joins TRBV29-1 and TRBJ2-1, with unresolved D. Germline V CDR1 and CDR2: SQVTM, ANQGSEA. This CDR3 is 12 amino acids long. V was trimmed by 5 bases and J by 0 bases, leaving 5 bases between them. The CDR3 reads CSVRSSYNEQFF. CDR3 DNA sequence: TGCAGCGTTAGGAGCTCCTACAATGAGCAGTTCTTC.

This clonotype came up many times. The V and J genes are TRBV6-1 and TRBJ2-7, with 8 bases fitting TRBD2. This CDR3 spans 15 amino acids. With 2 bases clipped from V and 2 bases from J, the junction kept 5 bases outside the gene matches. The V gene's germline CDR1 is MNHNS and CDR2 SASEGT. The CDR3 loop reads CASSERREEPYEQYF. The CDR3 nucleotides are TGTGCCAGCAGTGAACGGCGGGAGGAACCCTACGAGCAGTACTTC.

This clonotype was counted between two and nine times. V and J are TRBV11-2 and TRBJ2-7, with D hard to call. CDR1 is SGHAT and CDR2 is FQNNGV in the germline V gene. V shed 4 bases and J shed 6 bases, with 13 bases lying between them. The CDR3 is 13 residues long. CDR3 sequence (DNA): TGTGCCAGCAGCTCTACCCGGAGCGTCGAGCAGTACTTC. Its protein product is CASSSTRSVEQYF. The whole variable domain, filled in from reference TRBV11-2 and TRBJ2-7, reads EAGVAQSPRYKIIEKRQSVAFWCNPISGHATLYWYQQILGQGPKLLIQFQNNGVVDDSQLPKDRFSAERLKGVDSTLKIQPAKLEDSAVYLCASSSTRSVEQYFGPGTRLTVT.

In this sample, this clonotype turned up many times. The chain links TRBV30 to TRBJ2-2; no definite D call. This CDR3 region has 11 residues. The V gene's germline CDR1 is GTSNPN and CDR2 SVGIG (reference sequence). The V end was cut by 5 bases, the J end by 2 bases, with 3 bases between. CDR3 sequence: CAWANTGELFF. The CDR3, as DNA: TGTGCCTGGGCTAACACCGGGGAGCTGTTTTTT.